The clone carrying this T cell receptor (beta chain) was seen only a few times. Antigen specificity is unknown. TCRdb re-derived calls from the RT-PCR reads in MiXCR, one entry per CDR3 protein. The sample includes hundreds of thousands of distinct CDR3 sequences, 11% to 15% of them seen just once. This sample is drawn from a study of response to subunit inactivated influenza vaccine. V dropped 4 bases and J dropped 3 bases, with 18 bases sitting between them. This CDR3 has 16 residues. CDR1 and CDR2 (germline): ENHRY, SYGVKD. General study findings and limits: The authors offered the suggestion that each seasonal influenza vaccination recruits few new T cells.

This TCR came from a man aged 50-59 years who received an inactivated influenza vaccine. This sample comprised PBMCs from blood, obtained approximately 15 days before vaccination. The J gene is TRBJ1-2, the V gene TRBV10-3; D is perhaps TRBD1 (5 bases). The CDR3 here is CAISGTLRPADYGYTF. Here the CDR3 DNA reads TGTGCCATCAGTGGGACACTACGCCCGGCAGACTATGGCTACACCTTC.